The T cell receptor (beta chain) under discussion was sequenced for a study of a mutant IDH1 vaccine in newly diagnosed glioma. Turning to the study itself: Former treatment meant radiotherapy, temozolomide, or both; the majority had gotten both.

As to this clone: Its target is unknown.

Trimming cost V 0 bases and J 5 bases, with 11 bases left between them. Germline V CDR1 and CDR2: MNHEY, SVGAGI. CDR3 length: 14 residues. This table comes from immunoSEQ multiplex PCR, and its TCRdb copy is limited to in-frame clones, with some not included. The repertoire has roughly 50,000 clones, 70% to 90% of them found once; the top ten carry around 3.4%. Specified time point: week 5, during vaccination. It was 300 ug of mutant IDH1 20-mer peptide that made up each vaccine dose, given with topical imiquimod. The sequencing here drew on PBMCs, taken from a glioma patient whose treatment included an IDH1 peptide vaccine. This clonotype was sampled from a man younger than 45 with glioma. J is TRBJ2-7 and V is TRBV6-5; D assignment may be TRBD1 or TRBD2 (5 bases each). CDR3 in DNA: TGTGCCAGCAGTTACTCGGGGGTTTGGGACGAGCAGTACTTC. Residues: CASSYSGVWDEQYF.